Below, 2 T cell receptor beta chains from the same sample are listed, as sequenced in a study of metastatic and nonmetastatic thyroid tumors. TCRdb redid the clone calls on the PCR reads using MiXCR. Of more than 15,000 clones listed, approximately 30% are singletons. Patients had received no treatment of any kind before thyroid surgery. The sequenced material came from adjacent normal tissue. The receptors derive from a female donor with papillary thyroid cancer or a benign thyroid nodule (not recorded which). Some clones in this sample may be carry-over from other donors' samples.

V and J are TRBV3-1 and TRBJ2-6; 8 positions agree with TRBD1. The V and J ends lost 4 bases and 4 bases, in that order; junction bases with no gene match: 12. Germline CDR1 and CDR2: LGHDT and YNNKEL (reference sequence). The CDR3 covers 18 residues. The CDR3 spells CASSPQGALEGGANVLTF. The CDR3 nucleotides are TGTGCCAGCAGCCCTCAGGGGGCCCTGGAGGGAGGGGCCAACGTCCTGACTTTC.

This clone was detected once. The gene calls are TRBV20-1 and TRBJ2-1; 8 positions match TRBD2. Germline CDR1 reads DFQATT; CDR2 reads SNEGSKA (reference sequence). The junction had 10 bases not matched to a gene; V was cut back by 5 bases and J by 7 bases. This CDR3 has 14 residues. CDR3 in amino acids: CSAGGGRARNEQFF. As DNA, the CDR3 is TGCAGTGCTGGCGGGGGGAGGGCCAGGAATGAGCAGTTCTTC.